This T cell receptor beta chain was retrieved from a study of shared clonotypes between healthy human individuals. Germline V gene data show CDR1 as SGHRS and CDR2 as YFSETQ. The CDR3 extends over 17 amino acids. The V segment lost 4 bases and the J segment 0 bases; nucleotides outside the gene matches: 10. Naive-designated CD8 cells lacked CD45RO, were positively enriched for CCR7, and omitted terminally differentiated effector memory CD45RA+ cells. Profiling relied on immunoSEQ multiplex PCR, and the TCRdb table lists in-frame clones only, not all of them. The repertoire includes 800,000 or so clones, 96% of them detected once, and approximately 0.2% sits in the top ten.

The sequence derives from a man aged 25 to 40 in good health. The J gene is TRBJ2-1, the V gene TRBV5-1; 7 positions agree with TRBD2. The specimen was naive CD8+ T cells sorted from blood. The CDR3 sequence: CASSHPMSGTSYNEQFF. The CDR3, as DNA: TGCGCCAGCAGCCACCCAATGAGCGGGACCTCCTACAATGAGCAGTTCTTC.